A selection of T cell receptor beta chains follows, all from one sample in a study of blood T cell repertoires in COVID-19. Profiling relied on immunoSEQ multiplex PCR, and the TCRdb table lists in-frame clones only, not all of them. The data contain approximately 50,000 clones, roughly nine tenths of them singletons. Source material: peripheral blood. The receptor set was obtained from a human donor in a cohort sampled during active COVID-19. The CDR3 runs from the conserved cysteine through the conserved F or W. D genes are given only for firm matches. Expanded clones get a size class; other rows say once, few or many, or leave the size out.

j_call v_call d_call clone_size cdr3_nt cdr3_aa
TRBJ1-2 TRBV7-2 TRBD1 - TGTGCCAGCAGCCAAGCCGGGACAGGGGGTTTCTATGGCTACACCTTC CASSQAGTGGFYGYTF
TRBJ1-1 TRBV19 - few TGTGCCAGTAGTGACCCGGCAGGGGCGAACACTGAAGCTTTCTTT CASSDPAGANTEAFF
TRBJ1-2 TRBV3-1/TRBV3-2 TRBD1 - TGTGCCAGCACCTATACAGGGGGCGATTATGGCTACACCTTC CASTYTGGDYGYTF
TRBJ2-3 TRBV15 TRBD1 - TGTGCCACCCGGTTGACAGGGGGGTTCACAGATACGCAGTATTTT CATRLTGGFTDTQYF
TRBJ2-5 TRBV6-6 - - TGTGCCAGCACAAACCAGGGGTACCAAGAGACCCAGTACTTC CASTNQGYQETQYF
TRBJ1-1 TRBV12-3/TRBV12-4 - - TGTGCCAGCAGTTTGCGGGGGACCTTAGCTTTCTTT CASSLRGTLAFF
TRBJ2-2 TRBV11-1 - - TGTGCCAGCATGGCCGCGAACACCGGGGAGCTGTTTTTT CASMAANTGELFF
TRBJ2-2 TRBV27 - - TGTGCCAGCAGTTTAGCGCTGAACACCGGGGAGCTGTTTTTT CASSLALNTGELFF
TRBJ2-6 TRBV7-8 TRBD1 - TGTGCCAGCAGCCTCCGGGACAGGGTGCGGATCTCTGGGGCCAACGTCCTGACTTTC CASSLRDRVRISGANVLTF
TRBJ1-6 TRBV7-2 - - TGTGCCAGCAGCACAGGTGGGGGACGCGGGGCTTCACCCCTCCACTTT CASSTGGGRGASPLHF
TRBJ1-6 TRBV30 - - TGTGCCTGGAGTCCCACCGGGTCTTCACCCCTCCACTTT CAWSPTGSSPLHF
TRBJ2-1 TRBV13 - - TGTGCCAGCAGCTTCTCTGAGGCACGCTTGAATGAGCAGTTCTTC CASSFSEARLNEQFF
TRBJ2-3 TRBV7-3 TRBD2 once TGTGCCAGCAGCCGTGAGGGAGGGGTGGATACGCAGTATTTT CASSREGGVDTQYF
TRBJ2-7 TRBV9 TRBD2 - TGTGCCAGCAGCCCCAAGCGGGAGGGCCTCCCCTACGAGCAGTACTTC CASSPKREGLPYEQYF
TRBJ1-1 TRBV28 - - TGTGCCAGCAGTCTCACTACCGGTTTCCCAGCGATCGATGAAGCTTTCTTT CASSLTTGFPAIDEAFF
TRBJ1-2 TRBV11-2 TRBD1 - TGTGCCAGCAGCTTAGAAGGGGGCGGGGGCTACACCTTC CASSLEGGGGYTF
TRBJ1-2 TRBV5-6 - once TGTGCCAGCAACCCGGGAGAATTTAACTATGGCTACACCTTC CASNPGEFNYGYTF
TRBJ1-2 TRBV9 - - TGTGCCAGCAGCGTAGCGGAGGGTGTACTTCAGGGCTACACCTTC CASSVAEGVLQGYTF
TRBJ1-4 TRBV9 - - TGTGCCAGCAGCGGGGACAACAATGAAAAACTGTTTTTT CASSGDNNEKLFF
TRBJ2-5 TRBV24-1 - - TGTGCCACCAGTGATTTGGGGCAGGGCCAAGAGACCCAGTACTTC CATSDLGQGQETQYF